The 17 T cell receptor beta chains reported below all come from one sample, sequenced in a study of T cell responses to AZD1222 COVID-19 vaccine. Using immunoSEQ multiplex PCR, the repertoire was profiled, and TCRdb retains in-frame clones only, with some absent. The sample contains approximately 100,000 clones, approximately 89% of which appear only once. This sample comprised peripheral blood, obtained 28 days after the second AZD1222 dose. The receptor source for this set is an adult who received the AZD1222 COVID-19 vaccine.

CDR3 residues: CASSIDRSKHQETQYF. CDR3 DNA sequence: TGTGCCAGTAGTATCGACAGATCAAAGCACCAAGAGACCCAGTACTTC. This chain connects TRBV19 to TRBJ2-5; D is possibly TRBD1 (5 bases). The CDR3 consists of 16 residues. V lost 3 bases to trimming and J lost 0 bases, with 14 bases between them. The germline gives CDR1 LNHDA, CDR2 SQIVND (reference sequence).

V is TRBV27 and J is TRBJ1-1; no reliable D call. The CDR3 contains 18 residues. Germline V gene data show CDR1 as MNHEY and CDR2 as SMNVEV (reference sequence). Deletions cut 5 bases from V and 3 bases from J, with 25 bases between. The CDR3 is CASSPSVFGGGRDTEAFF. The CDR3 bases are TGTGCCAGCAGTCCTTCCGTATTCGGAGGTGGTAGGGACACTGAAGCTTTCTTT.

The rearrangement joins TRBV6-4 to TRBJ2-3; D gene unclear. The CDR3 is made up of 17 amino acids. Germline lookup yields CDR1 MRHNA and CDR2 SNTAGT. Trimming pared 2 bases from V and 1 base from J, leaving 16 bases between. The chain's CDR3 is CASSDAKFDTGTDTQYF. The CDR3 DNA follows: TGTGCCAGCAGTGACGCGAAATTCGATACGGGCACAGATACGCAGTATTTT.

The CDR3 sequence: CASSLGAGNEQFF. CDR3 bases: TGTGCCAGCAGCTTAGGTGCAGGGAATGAGCAGTTCTTC. This rearrangement joins TRBV7-2 to TRBJ2-1; the D gene is possibly TRBD1 (5 bases). This CDR3 has 13 amino acids. V was trimmed by 1 base and J by 7 bases, leaving 8 bases between them. CDR1 is SGHTA and CDR2 is FQGNSA in the germline V gene.

As concerns this clone: This sample also contains other DNA sequences that code for the same CDR3. The gene calls are TRBV18 and TRBJ1-4; TRBD1 aligns across 7 bases. The junction had 1 base not matched to a gene; V was cut back by 6 bases and J by 0 bases. The CDR3 is 14 residues long. Germline values: CDR1 KGHSH, CDR2 LQKENI. CDR3: CASSQGATNEKLFF. DNA of the CDR3: TGTGCCAGCTCTCAGGGGGCAACTAATGAAAAACTGTTTTTT.

A few counts support this clone. The chain joins TRBV12-2 to TRBJ2-1; the DNA was not used to check the table's D call, TRBD2. TRBV12-2 is an annotated pseudogene. CDR3 length: 16 residues. Here the CDR3 reads CASRWTGTSGSGEQFF. The CDR3 DNA reads as TGTGCAAGTCGCTGGACCGGGACTAGCGGGAGTGGAGAGCAGTTCTTC.

The chain carries TRBV18 and TRBJ2-3; 12 bases are shared with TRBD2. Trimming took 3 bases from V and 5 from J; bases not matched to a gene: 6. Germline lookup yields CDR1 KGHSH and CDR2 LQKENI. The length of the CDR3 is 16 residues. The CDR3 DNA sequence: TGTGCCAGCTCACCCCTAGCGGGGGGGCTCAGAGATACGCAGTATTTT. Encoded protein: CASSPLAGGLRDTQYF. Filled out from reference TRBV18 and TRBJ2-3, the complete variable domain reads NAGVMQNPRHLVRRRGQEARLRCSPMKGHSHVYWYRQLPEEGLKFMVYLQKENIIDESGMPKERFSAEFPKEGPSILRIQQVVRGDSAAYFCASSPLAGGLRDTQYFGPGTRLTVL.

V is TRBV4-1 and J is TRBJ2-1; D perhaps matches TRBD2 (7 bases). The length of the CDR3 is 17 residues. CDR1 is MGHRA and CDR2 is YSYEKL in the germline V gene. V was pared by 0 bases and J by 0 bases, with 12 bases between. CDR3 coding DNA: TGCGCCAGCAGCCAAGATAGGGGGGGCCTCTCCTACAATGAGCAGTTCTTC. Its translation is CASSQDRGGLSYNEQFF.

V usage is TRBV7-2 and J usage is TRBJ1-1; D uncertain. Per the germline V gene, CDR1 is SGHTA and CDR2 is FQGNSA. CDR3 length equals 15 residues. V was shortened by 1 base and J by 1 base, with 10 bases between the two germline ends. CDR3 bases: TGTGCCAGCAGCTTAGAATCGACACAGAACACTGAAGCTTTCTTT. This encodes CASSLESTQNTEAFF.

This chain joins TRBV7-2 and TRBJ1-2; the match to TRBD1 covers 8 bases. CDR1 SGHTA and CDR2 FQGNSA come from the germline V gene. The CDR3 is made up of 16 amino acids. With 3 bases clipped from V and 0 bases from J, the junction kept 6 bases outside the gene matches. CDR3 DNA: TGTGCCAGCAGCTTCGACAGGGGAAGGGCTAACTATGGCTACACCTTC. Translated, it gives CASSFDRGRANYGYTF.

V usage is TRBV7-7 and J usage is TRBJ2-1; 9 positions agree with TRBD2. The CDR3 spans 16 residues. CDR1 is SSHAT and CDR2 is FNYEAQ in the germline V gene (reference sequence). V trimming: 5 bases; J trimming: 4 bases; junction bases outside the gene matches: 9. CDR3 sequence: CASSLNPSGNYNEQFF. The CDR3 DNA is TGTGCCAGCAGCCTTAACCCTAGCGGGAATTACAATGAGCAGTTCTTC.

The chain couples TRBV7-9 to TRBJ2-1, with 8 bases identical to TRBD1. The CDR3 runs 16 residues. Germline assignment: CDR1 SEHNR and CDR2 FQNEAQ (reference sequence). Unmatched junction bases numbered 8, after V lost 6 bases and J lost 1 base. CDR3: CASRPDRGVSYNEQFF. Written as DNA, the CDR3 is TGTGCCAGCAGACCAGACAGGGGAGTATCCTACAATGAGCAGTTCTTC.

This rearrangement joins TRBV27 to TRBJ2-7; D not certain. V lost 8 bases, J lost 3 bases, and 8 bases lay in between. The CDR3 is made up of 11 amino acids. Per germline, CDR1 MNHEY and CDR2 SMNVEV (reference sequence). CDR3 residues: CASGVGYEQYF. CDR3 bases: TGTGCCAGCGGGGTGGGCTACGAGCAGTACTTC.

The chain combines TRBV18 with TRBJ1-2; D remains unclear. In germline, CDR1 is KGHSH, CDR2 LQKENI. Trimming pared 0 bases from V and 8 bases from J, leaving 10 bases between. The CDR3 contains 13 residues. Written as DNA, the CDR3 is TGTGCCAGCTCACCACCGGAAGGGTGGGGCTACACCTTC. Encoded protein: CASSPPEGWGYTF.

This clone was seen once. The chain links TRBV21-1 to TRBJ1-2. TRBV21-1 is a documented pseudogene. The CDR3 is made up of 13 amino acids. The CDR3 sequence: CASSKPLRDGYTF. Here the CDR3 DNA reads TGTGCCAGCAGCAAGCCTCTCCGGGATGGCTACACCTTC.

V and J are TRBV3-1 (or the pseudogene TRBV3-2) and TRBJ1-5, with TRBD1 as a possible D gene (6 bases). The CDR3 totals 15 residues. V lost 3 bases and J lost 5, with 14 bases in between. Per the germline V gene, CDR1 is LGHDT and CDR2 is YNNKEL (reference sequence). CDR3 DNA sequence: TGTGCCAGCAGCCACCCCAGGGGCAGGTATCAGCCCCAGCATTTT. Protein: CASSHPRGRYQPQHF.

On this clone: This same CDR3 is encoded by further DNA sequences in the sample. The chain couples TRBV27 to TRBJ1-5; possible D gene TRBD1, 5 bases. Germline assignment: CDR1 MNHEY and CDR2 SMNVEV (reference sequence). This CDR3 is 14 amino acids long. V dropped 6 bases and J dropped 0 bases, with 9 bases sitting between them. The CDR3 spells CASSGGYSNQPQHF. In nucleotides, the CDR3 is TGTGCCAGCAGCGGGGGGTATAGCAATCAGCCCCAGCATTTT.